This T cell receptor beta chain originates from a study of radiotherapy plus CTLA-4 blockade in lung cancer. The protocol was immunoSEQ multiplex PCR, while the TCRdb copy is restricted to in-frame clones and leaves out a portion. The sample includes tens of thousands of clones, roughly 59% of them seen just once. Findings and caveats of the study: Peripheral blood showed expansion of tumor-derived TCR clones after radiotherapy and ipilimumab. Alongside interferon-beta, early blood T cell clone dynamics were reportedly the best predictor of response.

Note on this clone: The antigen is unknown.

V was trimmed by 0 bases and J by 11 bases, leaving 8 bases between them. Per the germline V gene, CDR1 is MNHEY and CDR2 is SVGAGI. The CDR3 is 13 residues long. The chain is built from TRBV6-5 and TRBJ1-6; D gene ambiguous. This receptor was identified in a human donor with non-small cell lung cancer who had a partial response to radiotherapy plus ipilimumab. The starting material was peripheral blood, obtained from a patient treated with radiotherapy plus ipilimumab. The CDR3 spells CASSYSGDAPLHF. The CDR3 DNA is TGTGCCAGCAGTTACTCCGGGGATGCACCCCTCCACTTT.